This T cell receptor delta chain was retrieved from a study of Vδ1+ human thymocytes. Study results and caveats: In the thymus, TRG and TRD repertoires looked highly polyclonal with Gaussian CDR3 lengths. Unexpected Vdelta2 sequences could cause misinterpretation of bulk repertoire data.

In germline, CDR1 is TSWWSYY, CDR2 QGS. The trim removed 4 bases at V and 8 bases at J, leaving 26 bases unmatched. This CDR3 comprises 21 residues. Thymocytes were sorted as CD3+ TCRVdelta1+ TCRVdelta2- after alphabeta T cell depletion. Purity of the sorted Vdelta1+ thymocytes ranged from roughly 98% to 99.6%. For this clone: Its antigen is unknown.

Sequences come from RNA converted to cDNA by reverse transcription. The CDR3 regions were amplified by multiplex PCR from V-gene primers to a constant-region primer. TCRdb redid clone calling on the multiplex PCR reads using CATT. The data show roughly 55,000 delta-chain clones, more than 15% seen once. The V and J genes are TRDV1 and TRDJ1; TRDD3 agrees at 12 bases. This TCR derives from a boy in the first two years of life who had congenital heart surgery. The sample was Vdelta1+ gamma-delta thymocytes from the thymus. Subset specified: FACS-sorted CD3+ TCRalphabeta- TCRVdelta1+ TCRVdelta2- thymocytes. The CDR3: CALGGGEASAFLGDTCHKLIF. CDR3 coding DNA: TGTGCTCTTGGGGGGGGAGAGGCTTCGGCCTTCCTGGGGGATACGTGTCACAAACTCATCTTT.